These 28 T cell receptor beta chains were all obtained from the same sample, sequenced in a study of shared clonotypes between healthy human individuals. TCRdb's copy holds only in-frame clones and misses some; the assay was immunoSEQ multiplex PCR. In the table there are about 230,000 clones, 65% of which are singletons. Sequenced material: memory CD4+ T cells sorted from blood. Documented subset: CD45RA-negative fraction. The receptors were gathered from a man under 40 in good health.

This clone was observed a few times. This sequence joins TRBV5-1 and TRBJ2-5; 9 bases align to TRBD1. The CDR3 is 14 amino acids. CDR1 is SGHRS and CDR2 is YFSETQ in the germline V gene. The V gene end was trimmed by 3 bases and the J gene end by 4 bases; junction bases not matched to a gene: 4. The CDR3 reads CASSWGQGGETQYF. The CDR3 nucleotides are TGCGCCAGCAGCTGGGGACAGGGTGGAGAGACCCAGTACTTC.

This clone was recorded a few times. The chain is built from TRBV18 and TRBJ2-5, with D possibly TRBD2 on 6 matching bases. CDR1 and CDR2 (germline): KGHSH, LQKENI. This CDR3 spans 15 amino acids. Trimming pared 2 bases from V and 0 bases from J, leaving 10 bases between. The CDR3 reads CASSPYVADQETQYF. The DNA for the CDR3 is TGTGCCAGCTCACCATACGTAGCGGACCAAGAGACCCAGTACTTC.

The CDR3 coding sequence is TGCGCCAGCAGCCGGCTCAATGAGCAGTTCTTC. Translated, it gives CASSRLNEQFF. The V and J genes are TRBV5-1 and TRBJ2-1; D gene unclear. The germline gives CDR1 SGHRS, CDR2 YFSETQ. This CDR3 contains 11 residues. V dropped 4 bases and J dropped 6 bases, with 5 bases sitting between them.

This clone was observed a few times. Written as DNA, the CDR3 is TGCGCCAGCAGCCAGGGGCCTAGCGGGGCCACGGATGAGCAGTTCTTC. Translation: CASSQGPSGATDEQFF. The J gene is TRBJ2-1, the V gene TRBV4-3, with TRBD2 matching 9 bases. The germline V gene has CDR1 LGHNA and CDR2 YSLEER. V was pared by 3 bases and J by 8 bases, with 11 bases of the junction left unmatched. This CDR3 is 16 amino acids long.

The chain recombines TRBV4-3 with TRBJ2-7; tentatively, D is TRBD1 or TRBD2 (5 bases each). V was cut by 0 bases and J by 0 bases, with 9 bases left in between. The length of the CDR3 is 15 residues. Germline V gene data show CDR1 as LGHNA and CDR2 as YSLEER. As DNA, the CDR3 is TGCGCCAGCAGCCAAGAGGGACGGTACTCCTACGAGCAGTACTTC. Its translation: CASSQEGRYSYEQYF.

This clone has just one count. J is TRBJ2-2 and V is TRBV27; 8 bases map to TRBD2. This CDR3 is built from 15 residues. Germline V gives CDR1 MNHEY, CDR2 SMNVEV (reference sequence). The V and J ends lost 2 bases and 5 bases, in that order; junction bases with no gene match: 4. As DNA, the CDR3 is TGTGCCAGCAGTTTAAGCGGGAGAGGTACCGGGGAGCTGTTTTTT. Translated, it gives CASSLSGRGTGELFF.

J is TRBJ1-1 and V is TRBV19; D not resolved. The germline CDR1 and CDR2 sequences are LNHDA and SQIVND (reference sequence). CDR3 size: 11 residues. The V end lost 5 bases, the J end lost 7 bases, and 8 bases lay between the germline ends. The CDR3 loop reads CASSAQLEAFF. For the CDR3, the DNA is TGTGCCAGTAGTGCCCAACTTGAAGCTTTCTTT.

This clone was seen more than once but under ten times. CDR3 nucleotides: TGTGCCAGCAGCTTGATCGGCGGGAGTAAATCCAATGAGCAGTTCTTC. Amino acids: CASSLIGGSKSNEQFF. The chain couples TRBV5-6 to TRBJ2-1; 7 positions match TRBD2. Germline trimming cut 1 base from V and 6 bases from J; bases unmatched to any gene: 10. Germline CDR1 and CDR2: SGHDT and YYEEEE. This CDR3 is built from 16 residues.

The chain uses TRBV11-2 and TRBJ1-2; 8 bases match TRBD1. CDR3 size: 15 residues. The germline CDR1 and CDR2 sequences are SGHAT and FQNNGV. Trimming cost V 5 bases and J 4 bases; bases outside gene matches: 9. CDR3 sequence (DNA): TGTGCCAGCAGCCCCCGGGACAGGATGCTCTATGGCTACACCTTC. It yields the protein CASSPRDRMLYGYTF.

The J gene is TRBJ2-7, the V gene TRBV7-2, with a tentative D call TRBD2 (5 bases). There are 14 residues in the CDR3. Germline V gives CDR1 SGHTA, CDR2 FQGNSA. V lost 3 bases and J lost 2, with 11 bases in between. For the CDR3, the DNA is TGTGCCAGCAGCTTTGGTAGCGCAACCTACGAGCAGTACTTC. Protein: CASSFGSATYEQYF. The whole variable domain, remainder taken from reference TRBV7-2 and TRBJ2-7, is GAGVSQSPSNKVTEKGKDVELRCDPISGHTALYWYRQSLGQGLEFLIYFQGNSAPDKSGLPSDRFSAERTGGSVSTLTIQRTQQEDSAVYLCASSFGSATYEQYFGPGTRLTVT.

The rearrangement joins TRBV28 to TRBJ2-1; D possibly corresponds to TRBD2 (6 bases). The CDR3 sequence is 16 residues long. V lost 6 bases and J 12 bases, leaving 27 bases between the germline ends. Germline lookup yields CDR1 MDHEN and CDR2 SYDVKM. CDR3 sequence: CASSPRYFRESPGQFF. In DNA, the CDR3 is TGTGCCAGCAGCCCCAGGTACTTTCGGGAGAGCCCTGGGCAGTTCTTC.

J is TRBJ2-3 and V is TRBV9; D uncertain. The germline CDR1 and CDR2 sequences are SGDLS and YYNGEE. Trimming stripped 4 bases from V and 2 bases from J, with 14 bases between. This CDR3 contains 15 residues. CDR3 sequence reads: CASSPQSLTTDTQYF. The DNA for the CDR3 is TGTGCCAGCAGCCCTCAGAGCCTAACCACAGATACGCAGTATTTT.

The V call is TRBV10-2, the J call TRBJ2-1; D may be TRBD1 (5 bases). The CDR3 consists of 13 residues. Trimming stripped 2 bases from V and 6 bases from J, with 8 bases between. Germline CDR1 and CDR2: WSHSY and SAAADI. The CDR3 loop reads CASSERGINEQFF. CDR3 nucleotide sequence: TGCGCCAGCAGTGAGAGGGGTATCAATGAGCAGTTCTTC.

CDR3 bases: TGTGCCAGCAGCTACAGGGGTAATCAGCCCCAGCATTTT. It translates to CASSYRGNQPQHF. The V call is TRBV7-3, the J call TRBJ1-5, with TRBD1 identical over 7 bases. V gave up 4 bases and J gave up 4 bases; unmatched junction bases: 1. The CDR3 contains 13 residues. CDR1 is SGHTA, CDR2 FQGTGA, per germline.

This rearrangement joins TRBV15 to TRBJ2-1, with a weak D call TRBD2 (6 bases). The CDR3 runs 17 residues. The ends were cut back, 0 bases at V and 0 bases at J, with 12 bases in the middle. Germline V CDR1 and CDR2: LNHNV, YYDKDF (reference sequence). CDR3 sequence: CATSRDWRGSSYNEQFF. As DNA, the CDR3 is TGTGCCACCAGCAGAGATTGGAGGGGCAGCTCCTACAATGAGCAGTTCTTC.

The gene calls are TRBV11-2 and TRBJ2-1; 12 bases align to TRBD2. V trimming: 4 bases; J trimming: 9 bases; junction bases outside the gene matches: 7. Germline V gene data show CDR1 as SGHAT and CDR2 as FQNNGV. CDR3 size: 15 residues. In nucleotides, the CDR3 is TGTGCCAGCAGCTCACGACTAGCGGGAGAGGGTGAGCAGTTCTTC. It encodes CASSSRLAGEGEQFF.

This clone was found many times. V gene TRBV4-1 combines with J gene TRBJ1-1; a weak D match, TRBD1 (5 bases). V was cut by 6 bases and J by 2 bases, with 22 bases left in between. Germline V gives CDR1 MGHRA, CDR2 YSYEKL. The CDR3 runs to 17 residues. The DNA of the CDR3 is TGCGCCAGCAGTCACACCTTAGTAAAGACAGCTAACACTGAAGCTTTCTTT. This sequence encodes CASSHTLVKTANTEAFF.

This clone turned up a few times. The CDR3 DNA sequence: TGTGCCAGCAGCCGAACACGAGAAATTAACAATGAGCAGTTCTTC. Protein sequence: CASSRTREINNEQFF. The chain recombines TRBV6-5 with TRBJ2-1; D is unresolved. CDR1 and CDR2 (germline): MNHEY, SVGAGI. With 6 bases removed from V and 5 bases from J, the gap between germline ends came to 17 bases. This CDR3 spans 15 amino acids.

This chain joins TRBV27 and TRBJ2-5, with no clear D. Germline V lookup: CDR1 MNHEY, CDR2 SMNVEV (reference sequence). The CDR3 totals 11 residues. The V gene lost 0 bases and the J gene lost 5 bases, with 1 base spanning the gap. This CDR3 is CASSLSETQYF. The CDR3 region has the DNA TGTGCCAGCAGTTTATCGGAGACCCAGTACTTC.

The rearrangement joins TRBV29-1 to TRBJ2-1; no clear D gene. The CDR3 is 14 amino acids. V lost 7 bases, J lost 2 bases, and 15 bases lay in between. The germline V gene encodes CDR1 SQVTM and CDR2 ANQGSEA. The CDR3, as DNA: TGCAGCGCCTCGGGCGGCCTAACCTACAATGAGCAGTTCTTC. Amino acid sequence: CSASGGLTYNEQFF.

V is TRBV29-1 and J is TRBJ2-7; D is unresolved. The germline CDR1 and CDR2 sequences are SQVTM and ANQGSEA. CDR3 length: 14 amino acids. V was cut by 1 base and J by 6 bases, with 16 bases left in between. As DNA, the CDR3 is TGCAGCGTTGAAGGTCGCCGGAATAAGGGCGAGCAGTACTTC. It specifies CSVEGRRNKGEQYF.

The J gene is TRBJ2-6, the V gene TRBV6-6; 7 bases fit TRBD2. The V and J ends lost 11 bases and 4 bases, in that order; junction bases with no gene match: 8. Germline CDR1 MNHNY, CDR2 SVGAGI (reference sequence). The CDR3 is made up of 14 amino acids. CDR3 bases: TGTGCCGGCCAAGGGGAGGGCGGGGCCAACGTCCTGACTTTC. Amino acid sequence: CAGQGEGGANVLTF.

This chain uses TRBV10-2 with TRBJ2-6, with 9 bases matching TRBD2. This CDR3 spans 19 amino acids. The junction had 10 bases not matched to a gene; V was cut back by 3 bases and J by 1 base. The V gene's germline CDR1 is WSHSY and CDR2 SAAADI. CDR3 in amino acids: CASSDRGGRVESGANVLTF. The CDR3 DNA follows: TGCGCCAGCAGTGATCGGGGCGGGAGGGTCGAATCTGGGGCCAACGTCCTGACTTTC.

The chain is built from TRBV30 and TRBJ2-3, with D possibly matching TRBD1 (6 bases). The CDR3 extends over 14 amino acids. The V gene's germline CDR1 is GTSNPN and CDR2 SVGIG (reference sequence). Trimming cost V 2 bases and J 5 bases, with 14 bases left between them. CDR3 nucleotide sequence: TGTGCCTGGAGTAGACAGGCCTCGGGAGATACGCAGTATTTT. Protein product: CAWSRQASGDTQYF.

This clone has only one observation. This chain joins TRBV5-1 and TRBJ2-7; 10 nucleotides match TRBD2. Per germline, CDR1 SGHRS and CDR2 YFSETQ. The V and J ends lost 1 base and 5 bases, in that order; junction bases with no gene match: 6. This CDR3 contains 15 residues. In DNA form, the CDR3 reads TGCGCCAGCAGCTTGCAGCCTAGCGGGAGTAACGAGCAGTACTTC. Its protein product is CASSLQPSGSNEQYF.

The chain recombines TRBV2 with TRBJ2-3; TRBD1 is a possible D gene (6 bases). Germline V gene sequence: CDR1 SNHLY, CDR2 FYNNEI. The CDR3 length is 12 residues. V gave up 4 bases and J gave up 6 bases, with 8 bases separating them. The CDR3 sequence: CASSGGLDTQYF. CDR3 in DNA: TGTGCCAGCAGTGGGGGGCTTGATACGCAGTATTTT.

V gene TRBV28 combines with J gene TRBJ2-1; 9 nucleotides match TRBD1. V was pared by 6 bases and J by 7 bases, with 10 bases of the junction left unmatched. The CDR3 runs to 15 residues. From germline, CDR1 is MDHEN and CDR2 SYDVKM. The CDR3 bases are TGTGCCAGCAGGGGCTCCGGGACAGGGTTAAATGAGCAGTTCTTC. This codes for CASRGSGTGLNEQFF.

This clone was seen more than once but under ten times. This chain links TRBV27 with TRBJ2-7; D possibly corresponds to TRBD1 (6 bases). Germline CDR1 reads MNHEY; CDR2 reads SMNVEV (reference sequence). This CDR3 has 15 amino acids. Trimming removed 6 bases at V and 3 bases at J, with 18 bases between. Here the CDR3 DNA reads TGTGCCAGCAGCTCCATGCCGGGGACAAGCTACGAGCAGTACTTC. This encodes CASSSMPGTSYEQYF.